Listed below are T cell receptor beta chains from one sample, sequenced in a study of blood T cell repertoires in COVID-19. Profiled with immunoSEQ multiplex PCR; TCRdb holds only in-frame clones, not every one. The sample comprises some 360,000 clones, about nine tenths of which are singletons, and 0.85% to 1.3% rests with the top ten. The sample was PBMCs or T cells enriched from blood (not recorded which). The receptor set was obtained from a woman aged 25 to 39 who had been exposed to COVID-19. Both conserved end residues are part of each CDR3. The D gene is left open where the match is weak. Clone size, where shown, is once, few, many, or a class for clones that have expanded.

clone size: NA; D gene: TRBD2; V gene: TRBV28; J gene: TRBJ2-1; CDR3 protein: CASRTGLAGDNEQFF; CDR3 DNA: TGTGCCAGCCGAACCGGACTAGCGGGAGACAATGAGCAGTTCTTC
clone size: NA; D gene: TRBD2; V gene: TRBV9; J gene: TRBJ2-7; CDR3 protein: CASSVALAGYEQYF; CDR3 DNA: TGTGCCAGCAGCGTAGCACTAGCGGGTTACGAGCAGTACTTC
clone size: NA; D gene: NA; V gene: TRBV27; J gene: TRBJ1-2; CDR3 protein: CASSLGELYGYTF; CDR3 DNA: TGTGCCAGCAGTTTAGGAGAACTCTATGGCTACACCTTC
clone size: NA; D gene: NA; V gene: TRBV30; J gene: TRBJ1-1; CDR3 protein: CAWSLKGLTGEAFF; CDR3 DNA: TGTGCCTGGAGCCTAAAGGGCTTGACAGGTGAAGCTTTCTTT
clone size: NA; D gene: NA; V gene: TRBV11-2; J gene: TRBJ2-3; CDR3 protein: CASSLEAHSTDTQYF; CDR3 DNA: TGTGCCAGCAGCTTAGAAGCCCACTCCACAGATACGCAGTATTTT
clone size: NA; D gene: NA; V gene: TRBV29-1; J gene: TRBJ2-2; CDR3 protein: CSADRYTGELFF; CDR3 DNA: TGCAGCGCCGACAGGTACACCGGGGAGCTGTTTTTT
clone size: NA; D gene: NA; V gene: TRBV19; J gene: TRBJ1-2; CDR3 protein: CASSRDRRFYGYTF; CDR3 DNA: TGTGCCAGTAGTCGTGACAGGAGATTCTATGGCTACACCTTC
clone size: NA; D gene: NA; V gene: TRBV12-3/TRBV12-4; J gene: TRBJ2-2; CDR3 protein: CASSFLSGELFF; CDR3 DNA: TGTGCCAGCAGTTTTCTTTCCGGGGAGCTGTTTTTT
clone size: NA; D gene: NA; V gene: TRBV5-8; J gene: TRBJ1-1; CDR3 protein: CASSLGHPGSPLNTEAFF; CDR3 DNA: TGTGCCAGCAGCTTGGGACACCCGGGGTCCCCGCTTAACACTGAAGCTTTCTTT
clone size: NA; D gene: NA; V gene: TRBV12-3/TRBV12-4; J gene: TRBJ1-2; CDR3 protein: CASSRRQTYGYTF; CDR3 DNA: TGTGCCAGCAGCCGAAGACAGACCTATGGCTACACCTTC
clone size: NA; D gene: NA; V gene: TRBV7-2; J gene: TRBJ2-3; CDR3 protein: CASRSGTDTQYF; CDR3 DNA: TGTGCCAGCAGGTCCGGCACAGATACGCAGTATTTT
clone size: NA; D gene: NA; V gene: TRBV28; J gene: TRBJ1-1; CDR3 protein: CASTLHAMVDTEAFF; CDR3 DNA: TGTGCCAGCACCCTTCATGCCATGGTAGACACTGAAGCTTTCTTT
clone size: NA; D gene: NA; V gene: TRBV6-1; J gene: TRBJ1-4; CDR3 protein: CASSEWGVGEKLFF; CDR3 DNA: TGTGCCAGCAGTGAGTGGGGGGTCGGTGAAAAACTGTTTTTT
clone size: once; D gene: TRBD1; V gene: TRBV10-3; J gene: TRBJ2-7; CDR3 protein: CAISDPQGAGYEQYF; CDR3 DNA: TGTGCCATCAGTGACCCGCAGGGGGCGGGGTACGAGCAGTACTTC
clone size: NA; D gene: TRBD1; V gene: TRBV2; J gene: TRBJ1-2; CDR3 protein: CASMDRVGYTF; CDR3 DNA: TGTGCCAGCATGGACAGGGTGGGCTACACCTTC
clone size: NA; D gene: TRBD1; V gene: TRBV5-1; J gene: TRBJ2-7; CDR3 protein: CASSLGQGYTYEQYF; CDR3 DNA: TGCGCCAGCAGCTTGGGACAGGGCTACACCTACGAGCAGTACTTC
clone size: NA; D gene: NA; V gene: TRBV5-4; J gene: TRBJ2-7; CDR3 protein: CASSLGDSSSYEQYF; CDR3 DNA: TGTGCCAGCAGCTTGGGGGACTCGAGCTCCTACGAGCAGTACTTC
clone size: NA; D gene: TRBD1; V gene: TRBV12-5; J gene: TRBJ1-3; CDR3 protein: CASGEDRGRGGNTIYF; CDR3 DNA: TGTGCTAGTGGGGAGGACAGGGGGCGAGGGGGAAACACCATATATTTT
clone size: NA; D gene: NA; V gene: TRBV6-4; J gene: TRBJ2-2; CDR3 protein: CASSAQYTGELFF; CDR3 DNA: TGTGCCAGCAGTGCACAGTACACCGGGGAGCTGTTTTTT
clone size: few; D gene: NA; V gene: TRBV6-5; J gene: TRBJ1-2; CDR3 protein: CASRPPGARGYTF; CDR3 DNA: TGTGCCAGCAGACCTCCAGGGGCAAGAGGCTACACCTTC
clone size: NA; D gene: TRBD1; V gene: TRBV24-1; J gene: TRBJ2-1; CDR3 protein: CATSDFGTGGREDNEQFF; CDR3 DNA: TGTGCCACCAGTGATTTTGGGACAGGGGGCCGTGAGGACAATGAGCAGTTCTTC
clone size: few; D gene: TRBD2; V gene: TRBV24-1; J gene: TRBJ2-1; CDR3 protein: CATRGTNNEQFF; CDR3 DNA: TGTGCCACCAGGGGGACTAACAATGAGCAGTTCTTC
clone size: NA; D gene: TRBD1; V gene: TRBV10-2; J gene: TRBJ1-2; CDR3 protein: CASSRDRVDGYTF; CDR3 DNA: TGCGCCAGCAGTCGGGACAGGGTGGATGGCTACACCTTC
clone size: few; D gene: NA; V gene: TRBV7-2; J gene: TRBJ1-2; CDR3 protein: CASSLQAGVNYGYTF; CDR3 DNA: TGTGCCAGCAGCTTACAGGCAGGGGTAAACTATGGCTACACCTTC
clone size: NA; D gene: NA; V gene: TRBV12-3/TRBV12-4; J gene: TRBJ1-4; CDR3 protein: CASSSGGNEKLFF; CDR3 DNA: TGTGCCAGCAGTTCAGGTGGTAATGAAAAACTGTTTTTT
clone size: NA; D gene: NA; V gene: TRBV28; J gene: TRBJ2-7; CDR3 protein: CASSSFAYEQYF; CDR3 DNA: TGTGCCAGCAGCTCGTTTGCCTACGAGCAGTACTTC
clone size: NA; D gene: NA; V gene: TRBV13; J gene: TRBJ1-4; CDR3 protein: CASSFWGENEKLFF; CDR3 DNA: TGTGCCAGCAGCTTCTGGGGGGAGAATGAAAAACTGTTTTTT
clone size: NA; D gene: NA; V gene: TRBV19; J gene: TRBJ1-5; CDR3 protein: CASRDTDNQPQHF; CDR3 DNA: TGTGCCAGCAGGGACACCGACAATCAGCCCCAGCATTTT